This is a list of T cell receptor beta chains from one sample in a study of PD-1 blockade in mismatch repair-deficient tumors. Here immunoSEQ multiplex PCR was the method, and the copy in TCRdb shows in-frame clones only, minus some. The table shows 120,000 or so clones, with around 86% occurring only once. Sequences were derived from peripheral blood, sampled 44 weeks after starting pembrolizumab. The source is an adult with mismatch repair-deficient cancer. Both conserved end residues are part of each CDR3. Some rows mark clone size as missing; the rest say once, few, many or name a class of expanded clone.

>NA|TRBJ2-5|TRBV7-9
CASSSLVPSPRQETQYF
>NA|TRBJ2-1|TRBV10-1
CASSESWLPSYNEQFF
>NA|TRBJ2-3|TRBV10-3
CAISEGGSTDTQYF
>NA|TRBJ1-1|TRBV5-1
CASSPGTGSGAEAFF
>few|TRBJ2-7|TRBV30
CAWSVRGYEQYF
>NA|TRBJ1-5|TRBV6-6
CASILTGGNQPQHF
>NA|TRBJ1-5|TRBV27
CASSTWGNQPQHF
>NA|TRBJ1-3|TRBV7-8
CASSPDQYTDRASGNTIYF
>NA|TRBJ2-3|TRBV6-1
CASQPRGIITDTQYF
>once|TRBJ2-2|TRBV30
CATLRGGRGAPGNTGELFF
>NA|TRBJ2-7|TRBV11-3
CASSRGVRAVGTYEQYF
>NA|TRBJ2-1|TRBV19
CASRLGGVNEQFF
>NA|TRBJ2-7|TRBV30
CAWSHGWGGEQYF
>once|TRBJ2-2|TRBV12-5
CASAQGANTGELFF
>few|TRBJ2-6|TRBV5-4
CASSLGGRTSGANVLTF
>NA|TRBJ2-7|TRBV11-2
CASSLGGIFEQYF
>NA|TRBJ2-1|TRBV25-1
CASSEEQGNEQFF
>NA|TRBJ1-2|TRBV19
CASSKGGGNYGYTF
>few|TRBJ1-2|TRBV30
CAWNDYGYTF
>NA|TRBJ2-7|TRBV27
CASSLTGGSSYEQYF
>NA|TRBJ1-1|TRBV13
CASSSGRSTEAFF
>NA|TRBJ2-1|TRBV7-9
CASSAKGTGTYNEQFF
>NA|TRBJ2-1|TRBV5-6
CASSLSGLEFF
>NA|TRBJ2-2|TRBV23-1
CASSQWFTRDRDPSGELFF
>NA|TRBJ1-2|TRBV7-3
CASSLDSQVGYTF
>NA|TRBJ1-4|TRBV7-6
CASSLGGGREKLFF
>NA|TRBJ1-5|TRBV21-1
CASSNGRQSNQPQHF
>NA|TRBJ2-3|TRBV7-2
CASSLDGTPRDTQYF
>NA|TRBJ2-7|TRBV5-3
CARSLIGARSYEQYF
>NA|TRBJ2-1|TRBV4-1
CASSFQTAYNEQFF